The 24 T cell receptor beta chains below come from one sample, sequenced in a study of T cell repertoires in cytomegalovirus infection. One entry per CDR3 protein results from TCRdb running MiXCR on the reads. The table records 350,000 to 500,000 distinct CDR3 sequences, approximately 31% of them present only once. The sequencing sample was made of PBMCs. The receptors stem from a human donor in good health (CMV status not recorded). Some clones in this sample may be carry-over from other donors' samples.

V usage is TRBV5-6 and J usage is TRBJ2-7; possible D gene TRBD2, 6 bases. Trimming took 0 bases from V and 3 from J, leaving 7 bases between them. Germline V gives CDR1 SGHDT, CDR2 YYEEEE. The CDR3 spans 13 residues. The CDR3 DNA follows: TGTGCCAGCAGCTTGGGCGGGGTCTACGAGCAGTACTTC. It yields the protein CASSLGGVYEQYF.

This clonotype was recorded at least ten times. The chain links TRBV12-5 to TRBJ2-3; possible D gene TRBD2, 6 bases. Germline CDR1 reads LGHNT; CDR2 reads FRNRAP. The CDR3 has 14 residues. V lost 5 bases and J lost 5, with 14 bases in between. The CDR3 reads CASGRDSPQDTQYF. The CDR3 coding sequence is TGTGCTAGTGGTCGGGACTCGCCCCAAGATACGCAGTATTTT.

J is TRBJ1-5 and V is TRBV19; the D gene is possibly TRBD1 (6 bases). Between the trimmed V and J ends, which lost 6 bases and 0 bases, there was a span of 21 bases. The CDR3 is 18 amino acids. Germline V gene data show CDR1 as LNHDA and CDR2 as SQIVND (reference sequence). The CDR3 region has the DNA TGTGCCAGTAGCCCCGTCGGGACACCAAATTATAGCAATCAGCCCCAGCATTTT. Translation gives CASSPVGTPNYSNQPQHF.

This clonotype was counted at least ten times. J is TRBJ2-1 and V is TRBV6-1; 7 nucleotides match TRBD1. The germline CDR1 and CDR2 sequences are MNHNS and SASEGT. The CDR3 totals 12 residues. J gave up 7 bases and V 5 bases, and 2 bases lay outside the gene matches. CDR3 region: CASSHRGNEQFF. CDR3 in DNA: TGTGCCAGCAGTCACAGGGGAAATGAGCAGTTCTTC.

With respect to this clonotype: This may stem from a read error, because a much larger clone lies one nucleotide away. V and J are TRBV6-6 and TRBJ2-3; TRBD1 agrees at 11 bases. Per germline, CDR1 MNHNY and CDR2 SVGAGI (reference sequence). This CDR3 has 16 amino acids. J lost 5 bases, V lost 5 bases, and 9 bases had no gene match. CDR3 region: CASSDHRDRGGDTQYF. CDR3 DNA: TGTGCCAGCAGTGACCACCGGGACAGGGGGGGAGATACGCAGTATTTT.

This CDR3 is CSARDPDRDYGYTF. The CDR3, as DNA: TGCAGTGCTAGAGACCCGGATCGCGACTATGGCTACACCTTC. This sequence joins TRBV20-1 and TRBJ1-2; D not resolved. The V and J ends lost 0 bases and 3 bases respectively, with 11 bases between them. The CDR3 length is 14 residues. From germline, CDR1 is DFQATT and CDR2 SNEGSKA (reference sequence).

This clonotype occurred many times. The chain combines TRBV7-8 with TRBJ2-1; possible D gene TRBD1, 6 bases. V was clipped by 5 bases and J by 8 bases, with 22 bases between them. This CDR3 has 16 residues. Germline V gene lookup returns CDR1 SGHVS and CDR2 FQNEAQ. CDR3 DNA sequence: TGTGCCAGCAGCCTCGACAGGATAATTTTGGGGTATGAGCAGTTCTTC. Encoded protein: CASSLDRIILGYEQFF.

The chain couples TRBV12-3 or TRBV12-4 to TRBJ1-5, with D uncertain. There are 14 residues in the CDR3. The V and J ends lost 3 bases and 3 bases respectively, with 9 bases between them. The CDR3 is CASSLFVLNQPQHF. The CDR3 nucleotides read TGTGCCAGCAGTTTGTTCGTCCTCAATCAGCCCCAGCATTTT.

The V and J genes are TRBV25-1 and TRBJ2-1; D remains ambiguous. CDR1 MGHDK and CDR2 SYGVNS come from the germline V gene. V lost 3 bases and J 14 bases, leaving 11 bases between the germline ends. The CDR3 covers 11 residues. The CDR3 loop reads CASSDGFVKFF. CDR3 DNA: TGTGCCAGCAGTGATGGTTTCGTCAAGTTCTTC.

This sequence joins TRBV6-1 and TRBJ1-1; no firm D call. This CDR3 is built from 13 residues. Trimming stripped 2 bases from V and 3 bases from J, with 7 bases between. CDR1 and CDR2 (germline): MNHNS, SASEGT. The CDR3 DNA reads TGTGCCAGCAGTGAATTATGGTACACTGAAGCTTTCTTT. Its protein product is CASSELWYTEAFF.

The rearrangement joins TRBV2 to TRBJ1-4; D is perhaps TRBD1 (5 bases). This CDR3 spans 13 amino acids. V was pared by 6 bases and J by 4 bases, with 9 bases between. Per germline, CDR1 SNHLY and CDR2 FYNNEI. In DNA form, the CDR3 reads TGTGCCAGCAGAACAGGTTATAATGAAAAACTGTTTTTT. It translates to CASRTGYNEKLFF.

This chain connects TRBV12-3 or TRBV12-4 to TRBJ1-4; unclear D gene. This CDR3 spans 12 amino acids. Trimming removed 1 base from V and 10 bases from J, with 7 bases in between. The CDR3 nucleotides are TGTGCCAGCAGTTTAGGGGCGGGAAAACTGTTTTTT. It codes for CASSLGAGKLFF.

The chain links TRBV19 to TRBJ1-5; 7 bases agree with TRBD1. This CDR3 comprises 14 residues. Unmatched junction bases numbered 7, after V lost 7 bases and J lost 4 bases. Germline CDR1 is LNHDA and CDR2 is SQIVND (reference sequence). CDR3: CASTGGRANQPQHF. The CDR3 DNA follows: TGTGCCAGTACAGGGGGGAGGGCGAATCAGCCCCAGCATTTT.

The chain links TRBV5-1 to TRBJ1-2; TRBD1 might be the D (5 bases). Trimming took off 6 bases at V and 5 bases at J, with 11 bases between the two ends. Germline V CDR1 and CDR2: SGHRS, YFSETQ. CDR3 length: 12 residues. CDR3 protein: CASTTDFYGYTF. CDR3 in DNA: TGCGCCAGCACGACAGATTTTTATGGCTACACCTTC.

Details on this clonotype: Germline is not matched at one junction end, which may reflect a read error. The chain uses TRBV4-1 and TRBJ2-5; no clear D. Germline assignment: CDR1 MGHRA and CDR2 YSYEKL. The CDR3 is 14 residues long. The CDR3 nucleotides read TGCGCCAGCCGCCCTGACTCGGGTGGCGAGACCCCGTACTTC. Its protein is CASRPDSGGETPYF.

This clonotype was counted a single time. V is TRBV29-1 and J is TRBJ2-5; 7 bases match TRBD2. After removal of 7 bases from V and 2 bases from J, the junction contained 10 bases not matched to a gene. The CDR3 is made up of 14 amino acids. Germline assignment: CDR1 SQVTM and CDR2 ANQGSEA. CDR3 coding DNA: TGCAGCGCGTCTCGCGGGGGTACTCAAGAGACCCAGTACTTC. This gives the protein CSASRGGTQETQYF.

Remarks on this clonotype: This CDR3 fails to terminate in the conserved phenylalanine or tryptophan, so it likely reflects a read error. This chain joins TRBV2 and TRBJ2-7; D is undetermined. This CDR3 has 12 amino acids. Trimming removed 6 bases at V and 2 bases at J, with 8 bases between. Germline V gene sequence: CDR1 SNHLY, CDR2 FYNNEI. The CDR3 is CASRGTAYEQYL. CDR3 DNA: TGTGCCAGCAGGGGCACCGCCTACGAGCAGTACTTG.

The rearrangement joins TRBV4-2 to TRBJ1-5, with D possibly TRBD1 on 5 matching bases. The germline gives CDR1 LGHNA, CDR2 YNFKEQ. CDR3 length: 14 amino acids. Trimming cost V 3 bases and J 5 bases, with 11 bases left between them. The CDR3 DNA reads TGTGCCAGCAGCCAGGGGGGGTCGGATCAGCCCCAGCATTTT. Encoded protein: CASSQGGSDQPQHF.

Regarding this clonotype: A much larger clone differs by one base, so this may be a read error. The V call is TRBV7-2, the J call TRBJ2-7; 7 bases match TRBD1. CDR1 is SGHTA and CDR2 is FQGNSA in the germline V gene. V was pared by 5 bases and J by 5 bases, with 9 bases of the junction left unmatched. The CDR3 runs 14 residues. The CDR3 loop is CASSIYQGDDEQYF. For the CDR3, the DNA is TGTGCCAGCAGCATATACCAGGGGGACGACGAGCAGTACTTC.

This chain links TRBV3-1 with TRBJ2-3; D possibly corresponds to TRBD2 (5 bases). The CDR3 length is 14 residues. The V gene's germline CDR1 is LGHDT and CDR2 YNNKEL (reference sequence). Trimming took off 4 bases at V and 5 bases at J, with 13 bases between the two ends. CDR3 DNA sequence: TGTGCCAGCAGCCTCGGGATCCCCGGAGATACGCAGTATTTT. Its protein is CASSLGIPGDTQYF.

The chain employs TRBV6-6 and TRBJ1-1, with TRBD1 matching 12 bases. The CDR3 is 16 amino acids. Germline CDR1 and CDR2: MNHNY and SVGAGI (reference sequence). Losses at the gene ends were 8 bases for V and 6 bases for J; bases not matched to a gene: 13. The CDR3 nucleotides read TGTGCCAGCGGTCGCGAAATCGGGACAGGGGGCTCTGAAGCTTTCTTT. Translating gives CASGREIGTGGSEAFF.

The chain uses TRBV7-3 and TRBJ1-1, with a possible D match to TRBD1 (6 bases). Germline V gives CDR1 SGHTA, CDR2 FQGTGA. V shed 6 bases and J shed 1 base, with 9 bases lying between them. The length of the CDR3 is 13 residues. CDR3 sequence (DNA): TGTGCCAGCAGTACAGGGAAGAACACTGAAGCTTTCTTT. Translation gives CASSTGKNTEAFF.

This chain links TRBV11-2 with TRBJ2-3; no firm D call. The length of the CDR3 is 14 residues. Germline CDR1 is SGHAT and CDR2 is FQNNGV. Trimming left V 2 bases short and J 2 bases short, with 8 bases between. CDR3 in DNA: TGTGCCAGCAGCTTACTAGGGAACACAGATACGCAGTATTTT. It translates to CASSLLGNTDTQYF.

The genes are TRBV4-2 and TRBJ2-6, with 7 positions matching TRBD1. Trimming took 0 bases from V and 0 from J; bases not matched to a gene: 5. CDR3 length equals 18 residues. Looked up from germline, CDR1 is LGHNA and CDR2 is YNFKEQ. The CDR3 DNA sequence: TGTGCCAGCAGCCAAGACGGACAGGCGAGCTCTGGGGCCAACGTCCTGACTTTC. Translating it yields CASSQDGQASSGANVLTF.